This is a list of T cell receptor beta chains from one sample in a study of human T cells and chemical hapten exposure. A single record per CDR3 protein comes from TCRdb applying MiXCR to the RACE reads. The sample has about 57,000 distinct CDR3 sequences; approximately 9.3% are singletons. Specimen: whole blood, collected in connection with sensitization to the hapten diphenylcyclopropenone (DPC). Source of these receptors: a woman aged 40 to 50 with alopecia areata. Some clones in this sample may be carry-over from other donors' samples. Both conserved end residues are part of each CDR3. A D gene is named only where the DNA matches it firmly. Clone size is stated in some rows and not others, as once, few, many or a class when expanded.

j_call clone_size d_call v_call cdr3_aa cdr3_nt
TRBJ1-1 . . TRBV5-6 CVSSWNPGTEAFF TGTGTCAGCAGCTGGAACCCGGGCACTGAAGCTTTCTTT
TRBJ2-7 many TRBD2 TRBV15 CATSREASGGAGSSYEQYF TGTGCCACCAGCAGAGAGGCTAGCGGGGGGGCCGGGAGCTCCTACGAGCAGTACTTC
TRBJ2-3 . TRBD2 TRBV5-1 CASSLRLAGSAGDTQYF TGCGCCAGCAGCTTGCGGCTAGCGGGATCCGCGGGAGATACGCAGTATTTT
TRBJ1-1 few . TRBV5-1 CASSGGTGGGTEAFF TGCGCCAGCAGCGGAGGGACGGGAGGCGGCACTGAAGCTTTCTTT
TRBJ2-1 many TRBD1 TRBV12-3/TRBV12-4 CASSRPGTGFLVGQFF TGTGCCAGCAGCCGCCCCGGGACAGGGTTTCTGGTAGGGCAGTTCTTC
TRBJ2-7 few TRBD1 TRBV5-1 CASSSYLQGAYEQYF TGCGCCAGCAGCTCCTACTTACAGGGGGCCTACGAGCAGTACTTC
TRBJ1-3 few . TRBV6-1 CASSEATGSGNTIYF TGTGCCAGCAGTGAAGCGACAGGCTCTGGAAACACCATATATTTT
TRBJ2-1 many TRBD1 TRBV4-1 CASSLRDSTYNEQFF TGCGCCAGCAGTCTCCGGGACAGCACCTACAATGAGCAGTTCTTC
TRBJ2-7 . . TRBV29-1 CSVEDEEDSYEQYF TGCAGCGTTGAAGATGAGGAGGACTCCTACGAGCAGTACTTC
TRBJ2-7 many . TRBV3-1 CASSAGGGVEQYF TGTGCCAGCAGCGCTGGTGGGGGTGTCGAGCAGTACTTC
TRBJ1-5 many . TRBV12-5 CASGSAGRRDQPQHF TGTGCTAGTGGTTCGGCAGGGCGCCGTGATCAGCCCCAGCATTTT
TRBJ2-5 few . TRBV12-3/TRBV12-4 CASSLDEETQYF TGTGCCAGCAGCCTGGATGAGGAGACCCAGTACTTC
TRBJ1-1 few . TRBV29-1 CSVQVRGGILTEAFF TGCAGCGTCCAAGTGCGGGGGGGCATTCTGACTGAAGCTTTCTTT
TRBJ2-2 many . TRBV19 CASSTSRVSNTGELFF TGTGCCAGTAGTACTTCTCGGGTCTCGAACACCGGGGAGCTGTTTTTT
TRBJ2-7 many TRBD1 TRBV6-5 CASSSGTDYEQYF TGTGCCAGCAGCTCCGGGACAGACTACGAGCAGTACTTC
TRBJ2-1 few . TRBV29-1 CSVEGLRNEQFF TGCAGCGTTGAAGGGCTTAGAAATGAGCAGTTCTTC
TRBJ2-3 many TRBD2 TRBV29-1 CSVVLAGATDTQYF TGCAGCGTCGTTCTAGCGGGGGCGACAGATACGCAGTATTTT
TRBJ2-6 many TRBD1 TRBV29-1 CSVTLMGTGQSGANVLTF TGCAGCGTTACCCTAATGGGGACAGGGCAGTCTGGGGCCAACGTCCTGACTTTC
TRBJ2-1 few . TRBV7-2 CASSLINEQFF TGTGCCAGCAGCTTAATAAATGAGCAGTTCTTC
TRBJ2-1 many TRBD2 TRBV20-1 CSARGTSGGFEQFF TGCAGTGCTAGAGGGACTAGCGGGGGCTTTGAGCAGTTCTTC
TRBJ2-5 many . TRBV9 CASSVTGDGETQYF TGTGCCAGCAGCGTTACGGGGGACGGCGAGACCCAGTACTTC
TRBJ2-3 . TRBD2 TRBV29-1 CSVEGGSTDTQYF TGCAGCGTTGAGGGGGGGAGCACAGATACGCAGTATTTT
TRBJ2-3 few TRBD1 TRBV20-1 CSARTDREFTDTQYF TGCAGTGCTAGGACGGACAGGGAGTTCACAGATACGCAGTATTTT
TRBJ2-1 many . TRBV28 CASTQTGGLYNEQFF TGTGCCAGCACCCAGACGGGGGGCCTATACAATGAGCAGTTCTTC
TRBJ2-7 . TRBD1 TRBV28 CASTTGEKQYF TGTGCCAGTACGACAGGGGAAAAGCAGTACTTC
TRBJ1-5 . . TRBV3-1 CASSQGGSRTYSNQPQHF TGTGCCAGCAGCCAGGGGGGATCAAGGACTTACAGCAATCAGCCCCAGCATTTT
TRBJ1-1 few . TRBV20-1 CSAHEWTEAFF TGCAGTGCCCACGAGTGGACTGAAGCTTTCTTT
TRBJ2-1 many . TRBV11-1 CASSLSDSKYNEQFF TGTGCCAGCAGCTTATCTGACAGTAAATACAATGAGCAGTTCTTC
TRBJ2-6 many . TRBV5-4 CASSPYREPGANVLTF TGTGCCAGCAGCCCGTACAGGGAGCCTGGGGCCAACGTCCTGACTTTC
TRBJ2-7 . . TRBV6-5 CASSRDGTYEQYF TGTGCCAGCAGTCGAGACGGTACCTACGAGCAGTACTTC